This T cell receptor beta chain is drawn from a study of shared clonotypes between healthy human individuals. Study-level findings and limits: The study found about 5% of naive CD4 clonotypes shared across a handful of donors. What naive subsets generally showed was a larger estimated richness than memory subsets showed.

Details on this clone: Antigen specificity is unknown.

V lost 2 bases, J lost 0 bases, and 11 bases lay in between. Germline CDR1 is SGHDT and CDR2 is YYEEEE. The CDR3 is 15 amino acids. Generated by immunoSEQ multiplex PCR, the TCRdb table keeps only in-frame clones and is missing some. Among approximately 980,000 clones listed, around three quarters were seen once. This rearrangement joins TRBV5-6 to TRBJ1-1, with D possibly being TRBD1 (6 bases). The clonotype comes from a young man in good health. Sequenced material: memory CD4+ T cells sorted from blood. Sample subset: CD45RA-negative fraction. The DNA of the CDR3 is TGTGCCAGCAGCTTACCGGGACATTTGAACACTGAAGCTTTCTTT. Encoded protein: CASSLPGHLNTEAFF.